This record concerns one T cell receptor beta chain sequence. TCRdb reprocessed the RT-PCR reads via MiXCR and lists one record per CDR3 protein. The data show under 200,000 distinct CDR3 sequences, with 30% seen just once and around 3.2% held by the top ten. This sample is drawn from a study of patients and donors after allogeneic stem cell transplantation. Germline loops: CDR1 SGHTA, CDR2 FQGNSA. The CDR3 is 16 amino acids. Trimming left V 3 bases short and J 4 bases short, with 15 bases between. This chain uses TRBV7-2 with TRBJ2-2; weak D call: TRBD2 (6 bases). Sequenced sample: blood, either unsorted or a sorted T cell fraction (not recorded which). This TCR came from a human donor who was either an allogeneic HSCT recipient or a stem cell or donor lymphocyte infusion donor (not recorded which). It is not recorded whose cells these are; they may come from a transplant donor. CDR3 sequence reads: CASSFDGSGVTGELFF. The CDR3 coding sequence is TGTGCCAGCAGCTTCGACGGGAGTGGAGTCACCGGGGAGCTGTTTTTT.